The 18 T cell receptor beta chains given below trace back to one sample, sequenced in a study of molecular identifiers for immune sequencing clone quantification. From the PCR reads, TCRdb called clonotypes with MiXCR, one entry per CDR3 protein. The table shows 300,000 to 400,000 distinct CDR3 sequences, with over 20% occurring only once. Specimen: naive CD8+ T cells from blood, with Jurkat cell RNA spiked in. The subset here: FACS-sorted CD8+CD4-CCR7+CD45RA+ naive T cells. The receptors here all came from a human donor in good health. Some libraries in this study had Jurkat cell RNA spiked in.

This clonotype has a count of ten or more. This chain joins TRBV4-1 and TRBJ1-2; possible D gene TRBD1, 6 bases. V gave up 1 base and J gave up 4 bases, with 16 bases separating them. CDR1 and CDR2 from the germline V gene are MGHRA and YSYEKL. The CDR3 length is 16 residues. CDR3 sequence: CASSQVGQGMGYGYTF. The CDR3 coding sequence is TGCGCCAGCAGCCAAGTTGGGCAGGGGATGGGCTATGGCTACACCTTC.

A few counts support this clonotype. This may stem from a read error, because a much larger clone lies one nucleotide away. The chain combines TRBV27 with TRBJ2-7, with D perhaps matching TRBD1 (6 bases). In germline, CDR1 is MNHEY, CDR2 SMNVEV (reference sequence). The CDR3 is 14 amino acids. The germline V and J ends were trimmed by 2 bases and 0 bases, with 8 bases remaining between them. CDR3 DNA: TGTGCCAGCAGTTTACAGGGGAGCTCCTACGAGCAGTACTTC. Residues: CASSLQGSSYEQYF.

Of note for this clonotype: Since the CDR3 does not end with the conserved phenylalanine or tryptophan, this likely comes from a read error. This chain joins TRBV7-9 and TRBJ2-1, with 8 bases matching TRBD1. The V segment lost 5 bases and the J segment 10 bases; nucleotides outside the gene matches: 4. From germline, CDR1 is SEHNR and CDR2 FQNEAQ (reference sequence). The CDR3 is 12 residues long. CDR3 coding DNA: TGTGCCAGCAGCACGGACAGGGTAGAGCAGTTCCTC. Its protein is CASSTDRVEQFL.

This clonotype was found many times. This rearrangement joins TRBV30 to TRBJ2-7; 7 bases are a match to TRBD2. Trimming at V came to 4 bases and at J to 2 bases, leaving 5 bases not matched to a gene. The CDR3 contains 13 residues. CDR1 GTSNPN and CDR2 SVGIG come from the germline V gene (reference sequence). The CDR3 is CAWNQRGTYEQYF. CDR3 coding DNA: TGTGCCTGGAACCAGCGGGGCACCTACGAGCAGTACTTC.

This clonotype was detected ten times or more. The rearrangement joins TRBV3-1 to TRBJ1-6; D perhaps matches TRBD1 (6 bases). This CDR3 has 16 amino acids. Trimming stripped 3 bases from V and 7 bases from J, with 16 bases between. Germline V gene data show CDR1 as LGHDT and CDR2 as YNNKEL (reference sequence). The CDR3 region is CASSQDPGTLNSPLHF. The CDR3 nucleotides read TGTGCCAGCAGCCAGGATCCCGGGACACTCAATTCACCCCTCCACTTT.

Worth noting for this clonotype: Its ends do not fully match the called genes, so a read error is possible. The CDR3, as DNA: TGTACCAGCAGAACGGGGGTGGATCAGCCCCAGCATTTT. Residues: CTSRTGVDQPQHF. V gene TRBV6-5 combines with J gene TRBJ1-5; D is possibly TRBD1 (5 bases). The CDR3 has 13 amino acids. Germline V gives CDR1 MNHEY, CDR2 SVGAGI.

This clonotype has at least ten counts. This rearrangement joins TRBV6-6 to TRBJ2-5, with 10 bases identical to TRBD2. Germline V gives CDR1 MNHNY, CDR2 SVGAGI (reference sequence). V shed 2 bases and J 5 bases; nucleotides not matched to a gene: 20. CDR3 length equals 20 residues. CDR3 coding DNA: TGTGCCAGCAGTTACCTGGCCCTCTCTAGCGGGGGACTCCCCTCTGAGACCCAGTACTTC. Encoded protein: CASSYLALSSGGLPSETQYF.

This sequence joins TRBV19 and TRBJ2-5; the D gene is possibly TRBD2 (6 bases). This CDR3 is 14 amino acids long. Trimming cost V 7 bases and J 0 bases, with 12 bases left between them. Germline CDR1 LNHDA, CDR2 SQIVND (reference sequence). This chain's CDR3 is CASTSWEDQETQYF. CDR3 DNA: TGTGCCAGTACCTCCTGGGAGGACCAAGAGACCCAGTACTTC.

In its sample, this clonotype was seen a few times. The rearrangement joins TRBV7-9 to TRBJ2-1; 13 nucleotides line up with TRBD2. The CDR3 loop spans 19 amino acids. Germline V gene lookup returns CDR1 SEHNR and CDR2 FQNEAQ (reference sequence). V was clipped by 6 bases and J by 0 bases; unmatched bases: 11. CDR3 protein: CASSPGLAGESYSYNEQFF. The CDR3 bases are TGTGCCAGCAGTCCTGGACTAGCGGGAGAGTCCTACTCCTACAATGAGCAGTTCTTC.

This clonotype was recorded many times. V gene TRBV5-1 combines with J gene TRBJ2-3; weak D call: TRBD2 (5 bases). The CDR3 loop spans 14 amino acids. The V and J ends lost 4 bases and 1 base respectively, with 10 bases between them. Germline CDR1 reads SGHRS; CDR2 reads YFSETQ. The CDR3 reads CASSPDGGTDTQYF. CDR3 DNA: TGCGCCAGCAGCCCAGACGGGGGCACAGATACGCAGTATTTT.

This clonotype was seen at least ten times. The chain combines TRBV6-5 with TRBJ1-1; TRBD1 matches at 7 bases. The CDR3 length is 15 residues. Germline loops: CDR1 MNHEY, CDR2 SVGAGI. Germline trimming cut 6 bases from V and 0 bases from J; bases unmatched to any gene: 7. The chain's CDR3 is CASSSRDRMNTEAFF. CDR3 nucleotide sequence: TGTGCCAGCAGCTCCCGGGACAGAATGAACACTGAAGCTTTCTTT.

Note on this clonotype: A much bigger clone sits one base away, suggesting this may be a read error. The rearrangement links TRBV5-1 to TRBJ2-7; D uncertain. CDR1 is SGHRS, CDR2 YFSETQ, per germline. The CDR3 runs 17 residues. V lost 0 bases, J lost 4 bases, and 20 bases lay in between. The CDR3 region is CASSLESPVAGVYEQYF. The CDR3 DNA is TGCGCCAGCAGCTTGGAATCTCCCGTGGCAGGTGTTTACGAGCAGTACTTC.

Of note for this clonotype: A much bigger clone sits one base away, suggesting this may be a read error. The chain carries TRBV7-6 and TRBJ2-3; no firm D call. Trimming took off 5 bases at V and 0 bases at J, with 9 bases between the two ends. CDR3 length: 14 residues. Germline CDR1 reads SGHVS; CDR2 reads FNYEAQ. The CDR3 loop reads CASSQLGSTDTQYF. DNA of the CDR3: TGTGCCAGCAGCCAATTGGGGAGCACAGATACGCAGTATTTT.

This clonotype was seen ten or more times. V usage is TRBV27 and J usage is TRBJ2-7; the match to TRBD2 covers 9 bases. This CDR3 is 15 amino acids long. CDR1 is MNHEY, CDR2 SMNVEV, per germline (reference sequence). With 6 bases clipped from V and 6 bases from J, the junction kept 12 bases outside the gene matches. The CDR3 DNA follows: TGTGCCAGCAGCCCAGCGGGAGGAGAGGTGGGCGAGCAGTACTTC. Its protein product is CASSPAGGEVGEQYF.

Ten or more counts support this clonotype. V gene TRBV4-3 combines with J gene TRBJ2-2; 14 nucleotides agree with TRBD2. CDR3 length: 18 amino acids. Germline values: CDR1 LGHNA, CDR2 YSLEER. V lost 1 base and J lost 5; bases outside the gene matches: 6. As DNA, the CDR3 is TGCGCCAGCAGCCAAGCCGGGACTAGCGGGGGCCCAACCGGGGAGCTGTTTTTT. This encodes CASSQAGTSGGPTGELFF.

With regard to this clonotype: A single base separates this from a much larger clone, so it may be a read error. The gene calls are TRBV14 and TRBJ2-1; D is unresolved. This CDR3 spans 13 amino acids. Germline loops: CDR1 SGHDN, CDR2 FVKESK. The CDR3 nucleotides are TGTGTCAGCAGCCAAGATCCCCACAATGAGCAGTTCTTC. Translating it yields CVSSQDPHNEQFF. Supplemented by reference TRBV14 and TRBJ2-1, the full variable domain reads EAGVTQFPSHSVIEKGQTVTLRCDPISGHDNLYWYRRVMGKEIKFLLHFVKESKQDESGMPNNRFLAERTGGTYSTLKVQPAELEDSGVYFCVSSQDPHNEQFFGPGTRLTVL.

This clonotype was counted many times. The chain uses TRBV2 and TRBJ1-1; TRBD1 aligns across 7 bases. Trimming at V came to 3 bases and at J to 1 base, leaving 2 bases not matched to a gene. CDR1 SNHLY and CDR2 FYNNEI come from the germline V gene. The CDR3 sequence is 14 residues long. The DNA for the CDR3 is TGTGCCAGCAGTGAGGGACAGACGAACACTGAAGCTTTCTTT. Protein product: CASSEGQTNTEAFF.

This clonotype was counted many times. The V call is TRBV12-3 or TRBV12-4, the J call TRBJ1-1; D is ambiguous. The CDR3 sequence is 12 residues long. V dropped 10 bases and J dropped 5 bases, with 14 bases sitting between them. The CDR3 region is CATGFVGTEAFF. The CDR3 bases are TGTGCCACCGGGTTTGTAGGGACTGAAGCTTTCTTT.